Below, 14 T cell receptor beta chains from the same sample are listed, as sequenced in a study of shared clonotypes between healthy human individuals. Sequencing used immunoSEQ multiplex PCR; TCRdb keeps in-frame clones, though not all of them. The sample holds 2 million to 2.5 million clones; 85% to 95% are singletons and the top ten take roughly 0.34%. Specimen: naive CD4+ T cells from PBMCs. The subset: CD45RA+ positively selected. Every receptor here comes from a man aged 18 to 29 in good health. Some clones in this sample may be carry-over from other donors' samples.

To note about this clone: Other DNA sequences in this specimen translate into the identical CDR3. The rearrangement joins TRBV18 to TRBJ2-5, with unresolved D. The CDR3 has 14 residues. Trimming removed 0 bases at V and 1 base at J, with 6 bases between. CDR1 KGHSH and CDR2 LQKENI come from the germline V gene. CDR3 protein: CASSPPGTQETQYF. For the CDR3, the DNA is TGTGCCAGCTCACCACCGGGAACCCAAGAGACCCAGTACTTC.

V usage is TRBV5-1 and J usage is TRBJ2-7; D remains unclear. The CDR3 runs to 14 residues. Trimming left V 0 bases short and J 6 bases short, with 13 bases between. The V gene's germline CDR1 is SGHRS and CDR2 YFSETQ. CDR3 nucleotides: TGCGCCAGCAGCTTGGCCGCGGCAGACGGCGAGCAGTACTTC. It is translated as CASSLAAADGEQYF.

This clone has only one observation. The chain uses TRBV5-4 and TRBJ2-2, with 8 bases matching TRBD2. The CDR3 has 15 residues. V shed 4 bases and J 4 bases; nucleotides not matched to a gene: 6. Germline CDR1 reads SGHNT; CDR2 reads YYREEE (reference sequence). The CDR3 bases are TGTGCCAGCAGCATTAGCGGGATCGGCACCGGGGAGCTGTTTTTT. Translating gives CASSISGIGTGELFF.

This clone was found once. Other DNA sequences in this specimen translate into the identical CDR3. The rearrangement links TRBV7-3 to TRBJ2-5; a weak D match, TRBD2 (5 bases). The CDR3 loop spans 15 amino acids. Trimming cost V 1 base and J 1 base, with 10 bases left between them. Germline V gene lookup returns CDR1 SGHTA and CDR2 FQGTGA. The CDR3 is CASSLSSGFQETQYF. The CDR3 nucleotides read TGTGCCAGCAGCTTAAGTTCGGGATTCCAAGAGACCCAGTACTTC.

The chain recombines TRBV6-5 with TRBJ1-2, with D tentatively TRBD1 (6 bases). Germline V gene data show CDR1 as MNHEY and CDR2 as SVGAGI. CDR3 length: 15 residues. The ends were cut back, 0 bases at V and 4 bases at J, with 12 bases in the middle. CDR3 region: CASSYSGGNLYGYTF. CDR3 nucleotide sequence: TGTGCCAGCAGTTACTCGGGGGGCAACCTCTATGGCTACACCTTC.

The gene calls are TRBV21-1 and TRBJ2-7; the table gives TRBD2 as D, unverified against the DNA. TRBV21-1 is a known pseudogene. The CDR3 runs 16 residues. The CDR3 DNA follows: TGTGCCAGCAGCAAAGTTTCGGGAGCTCGCTCGGGAGAGCAGTACTTC. This gives the protein CASSKVSGARSGEQYF.

This chain links TRBV7-2 with TRBJ1-6; 10 bases map to TRBD1. Unmatched junction bases numbered 4, after V lost 2 bases and J lost 9 bases. This CDR3 has 15 amino acids. Germline V gives CDR1 SGHTA, CDR2 FQGNSA. CDR3 coding DNA: TGTGCCAGCAGCTTACTAGGGACAGGGGTTTCACCCCTCCACTTT. Its translation: CASSLLGTGVSPLHF.

The CDR3 coding sequence is TGTGCCAGCAGTTTACAGGGCGATATACCGACGGTAGGGCAGTACTTC. Encoded protein: CASSLQGDIPTVGQYF. The genes are TRBV28 and TRBJ2-7, with D possibly matching TRBD1 (5 bases). Germline V gene data show CDR1 as MDHEN and CDR2 as SYDVKM. This CDR3 is 16 amino acids long. The V end lost 2 bases, the J end lost 9 bases, and 23 bases lay between the germline ends.

The chain employs TRBV21-1 and TRBJ1-3; the DNA was not compared with TRBD1, the D call given in the table. TRBV21-1 is classified as a pseudogene. CDR3 length: 14 amino acids. In DNA form, the CDR3 reads TGTGCCAGCAGCAAAGCTGCAGGGGAGAACACCATATATTTT. It encodes CASSKAAGENTIYF.

The chain joins TRBV12-5 to TRBJ2-1; 8 nucleotides agree with TRBD2. Germline lookup yields CDR1 LGHNT and CDR2 FRNRAP. This CDR3 has 20 residues. After removal of 2 bases from V and 2 bases from J, the junction contained 17 bases not matched to a gene. The DNA of the CDR3 is TGTGCTAGTGGTTTGATATACCCGGGGGTTAGCGGGACTACCTACAATGAGCAGTTCTTC. This encodes CASGLIYPGVSGTTYNEQFF.

This chain connects TRBV19 to TRBJ2-2; the D gene is possibly TRBD1 (5 bases). Germline CDR1 LNHDA, CDR2 SQIVND (reference sequence). Trimming left V 5 bases short and J 0 bases short, with 13 bases between. The CDR3 length is 16 residues. The CDR3 region has the DNA TGTGCCAGTAGTGGCAGGGTCCGGTCGAACACCGGGGAGCTGTTTTTT. It codes for CASSGRVRSNTGELFF.

About this clone itself: The same CDR3 arises from other DNA sequences in this sample as well. This chain joins TRBV5-1 and TRBJ1-2, with D uncertain. CDR1 is SGHRS and CDR2 is YFSETQ in the germline V gene. The CDR3 is 13 amino acids. V was pared by 4 bases and J by 4 bases, with 11 bases between. This chain's CDR3 is CASSLGRLYGYTF. CDR3 DNA: TGCGCCAGCAGCCTAGGACGGCTCTATGGCTACACCTTC.

This clone was seen a few times. This sequence joins TRBV19 and TRBJ2-1; the match to TRBD1 covers 11 bases. Germline CDR1 reads LNHDA; CDR2 reads SQIVND (reference sequence). CDR3 size: 14 residues. J lost 6 bases, V lost 5 bases, and 3 bases had no gene match. CDR3 nucleotide sequence: TGTGCCAGTAGTCTCGGGACAGGGGGCAATGAGCAGTTCTTC. Protein product: CASSLGTGGNEQFF. Variable domain in full (rest from reference TRBV19 and TRBJ2-1): DGGITQSPKYLFRKEGQNVTLSCEQNLNHDAMYWYRQDPGQGLRLIYYSQIVNDFQKGDIAEGYSVSREKKESFPLTVTSAQKNPTAFYLCASSLGTGGNEQFFGPGTRLTVL.

CDR3 bases: TGCGCCAGCAGCTTGGCCGTGCGGGAGCCTTCCGGGGAGCTGTTTTTT. Its translation: CASSLAVREPSGELFF. This sequence joins TRBV5-1 and TRBJ2-2; 7 bases are shared with TRBD2. V shed 0 bases, J shed 6 bases, and the junction held 8 bases outside the gene matches. CDR1 and CDR2 (germline): SGHRS, YFSETQ. The CDR3 covers 16 residues.